These 9 T cell receptor beta chains originate from one sample sequenced in a study of blood T cell repertoires in COVID-19. Only in-frame clones appear in the TCRdb table, and some are missing; sequencing was by immunoSEQ multiplex PCR. Among 150,000 to 200,000 clones, around four fifths were seen once, and the ten largest hold 6% to 8%. The material sequenced was peripheral blood. These receptor sequences come from a woman aged 65 to 85 with COVID-19, enrolled during active disease.

The genes are TRBV29-1 and TRBJ2-3; D not certain. Per the germline V gene, CDR1 is SQVTM and CDR2 is ANQGSEA. V gave up 8 bases and J gave up 5 bases, with 11 bases separating them. The CDR3 spans 11 residues. CDR3 loop: CSSDIQDTQYF. CDR3 nucleotide sequence: TGCAGCTCAGACATCCAAGATACGCAGTATTTT.

This chain uses TRBV30 with TRBJ2-3; 8 bases agree with TRBD1. V gave up 0 bases and J gave up 0 bases; unmatched junction bases: 17. Looked up from germline, CDR1 is GTSNPN and CDR2 is SVGIG (reference sequence). This CDR3 has 20 residues. The CDR3 nucleotides are TGTGCCTGGAGTGTCCTAGGACGAGGCAGGGGGCATGTTAGCACAGATACGCAGTATTTT. Amino acids: CAWSVLGRGRGHVSTDTQYF.

V gene TRBV5-1 combines with J gene TRBJ1-1; D may be TRBD1 (6 bases). The CDR3 is made up of 16 amino acids. The germline CDR1 and CDR2 sequences are SGHRS and YFSETQ. Trimming cost V 0 bases and J 0 bases, with 12 bases left between them. The CDR3 DNA follows: TGCGCCAGCAGCTTGGCCAGGGGAGCTATGAACACTGAAGCTTTCTTT. The encoded protein is CASSLARGAMNTEAFF.

V usage is TRBV6-5 and J usage is TRBJ1-2; D unclear. CDR1 MNHEY and CDR2 SVGAGI come from the germline V gene. The CDR3 spans 15 residues. Trimming removed 4 bases at V and 0 bases at J, with 12 bases between. Written as DNA, the CDR3 is TGTGCCAGCAGTTCTAGCGGACGAGCTAACTATGGCTACACCTTC. The encoded protein is CASSSSGRANYGYTF.

This clone has just one count. The chain has TRBV27 and TRBJ2-5, with 8 bases lining up with TRBD2. The length of the CDR3 is 15 residues. V dropped 2 bases and J dropped 9; count of bases not matched to a gene: 11. Germline loops: CDR1 MNHEY, CDR2 SMNVEV (reference sequence). CDR3 bases: TGTGCCAGCAGTTTAGCGGGGGGAATTGAGTCAGCCCAGTACTTC. It encodes CASSLAGGIESAQYF.

DNA for the CDR3: TGTGCCAGCAGAATCGACATCTCCAATGAGCAGTTCTTC. The encoded protein is CASRIDISNEQFF. The rearrangement uses TRBV6-1 and TRBJ2-1; unclear D gene. Trimming shortened V by 6 bases and J by 6 bases, and 12 bases separated the two germline ends. The CDR3 runs 13 residues. Germline V gene lookup returns CDR1 MNHNS and CDR2 SASEGT.

This clone was counted once. The chain couples TRBV3-1 (or the pseudogene TRBV3-2) to TRBJ2-1; 7 bases match TRBD2. This CDR3 is built from 12 residues. Unmatched junction bases numbered 7, after V lost 3 bases and J lost 14 bases. The germline gives CDR1 LGHDT, CDR2 YNNKEL (reference sequence). Here the CDR3 DNA reads TGTGCCAGCAGCCACGGGACTAAGCACGAGTTCTTC. It translates to CASSHGTKHEFF.

This chain joins TRBV10-2 and TRBJ1-3; the D gene is possibly TRBD1 (5 bases). Germline CDR1 reads WSHSY; CDR2 reads SAAADI. Trimming shortened V by 8 bases and J by 3 bases, and 8 bases separated the two germline ends. The CDR3 spans 12 residues. CDR3 nucleotide sequence: TGCGCCAGCGGGGGAGGTGGAAACACCATATATTTT. It yields the protein CASGGGGNTIYF.

This clone was detected a few times. The rearrangement uses TRBV20-1 and TRBJ1-2; D is perhaps TRBD1 (6 bases). CDR3 length: 14 amino acids. Germline-derived CDR1 and CDR2 are DFQATT and SNEGSKA (reference sequence). V lost 3 bases, J lost 4 bases, and 15 bases lay in between. In nucleotides, the CDR3 is TGCAGTGCTAGTCTAGCCGGGACAACCTATGGCTACACCTTC. As protein: CSASLAGTTYGYTF.